The rows below give T cell receptor beta chains drawn from one sample of a study of blood T cell repertoires in COVID-19. Profiled with immunoSEQ multiplex PCR; TCRdb holds only in-frame clones, not every one. The sample records 150,000 to 200,000 clones, approximately 88% being singletons. The material sequenced was PBMCs or T cells enriched from blood (not recorded which). The receptors derive from a man in his 70s who had been exposed to COVID-19. The CDR3 runs from the conserved cysteine through the conserved F or W. The D gene is left open where the match is weak. The listing skips clone size in some rows; elsewhere it reads once, few, many or a size class.

15	TRBV6-8	TRBJ2-5	once	NA	TGTGCCAGCAGTTACTCAATACAGAACCAAGAGACCCAGTACTTC	CASSYSIQNQETQYF
15	TRBV4-1	TRBJ1-2	NA	NA	TGCGCCAGCAGCCAGGCGACACAGACGCACTATGGCTACACCTTC	CASSQATQTHYGYTF
18	TRBV7-2	TRBJ2-1	NA	TRBD2	TGTGCCAGCAGCCTAAGTACCAGCACTAGCGGGGGGGCCGGTGAGCAGTTCTTC	CASSLSTSTSGGAGEQFF
16	TRBV10-3	TRBJ2-7	once	TRBD1	TGTGCCATCAGTGCCTCGGGACAGGGGATAGGGTACGAGCAGTACTTC	CAISASGQGIGYEQYF
16	TRBV30	TRBJ1-2	NA	TRBD1	TGTGCCTGGGTGGGGGCACCGGCCGGGACAGGACAAGTCTACACCTTC	CAWVGAPAGTGQVYTF
16	TRBV5-4	TRBJ1-6	NA	TRBD1	TGTGCCAGCAGCAGGACAGGACGCTCCTATAATTCACCCCTCCACTTT	CASSRTGRSYNSPLHF
16	TRBV3-1/TRBV3-2	TRBJ2-4	NA	NA	TGTGCCAGCAGCAGACAGGCCGTAGCGCCCCGAAGTGTTCAGTACTTC	CASSRQAVAPRSVQYF
15	TRBV5-5	TRBJ1-3	NA	NA	TGTGCCAGCAGCCCAGGACGGGGAACTGGAAACACCATATATTTT	CASSPGRGTGNTIYF
12	TRBV12-3/TRBV12-4	TRBJ1-2	NA	NA	TGTGCCAGCAAAACAGCAGACTATGGCTACACCTTC	CASKTADYGYTF
16	TRBV7-3	TRBJ2-3	NA	NA	TGTGCCAGCAGCCTCAGCCCGGGACTGCTGACGGATACGCAGTATTTT	CASSLSPGLLTDTQYF
12	TRBV28	TRBJ2-7	NA	TRBD1	TGTGCCACAGGGGGCAACTCCTACGAGCAGTACTTC	CATGGNSYEQYF